This entry lists 4 T cell receptor beta chains sequenced from one sample in a study of cytomegalovirus exposure and HLA in healthy donors (dated by TCRdb to between 2016 and 2019). Receptor libraries were prepared by the immunoSEQ multiplex PCR assay. Held by TCRdb, this immuneACCESS table contains in-frame sequences only and omits some clones. Under half of the omission traces to an unresolved V gene where checked; the cause of the rest is unknown. The sample records about 170,000 clones, just under 90% of which are singletons. The top ten constitute roughly 1.5% of the sample. Sequencing was carried out using PBMCs. The receptor set was obtained from a woman aged 25 to 39 in good health and CMV-seronegative.

The chain couples TRBV6-1 to TRBJ1-1, with TRBD1 as a possible D gene (5 bases). Trimming took 6 bases from V and 1 from J, leaving 9 bases between them. The CDR3 extends over 13 amino acids. Germline lookup yields CDR1 MNHNS and CDR2 SASEGT. The CDR3 loop reads CASRPTENTEAFF. The DNA of the CDR3 is TGTGCCAGCAGACCGACAGAGAACACTGAAGCTTTCTTT.

The chain links TRBV7-2 to TRBJ2-7, with D unclear. The CDR3 loop spans 15 amino acids. Germline values: CDR1 SGHTA, CDR2 FQGNSA. V lost 3 bases and J 4 bases, leaving 16 bases between the germline ends. The chain's CDR3 is CASSLNLSPIYEQYF. The CDR3 DNA sequence: TGTGCCAGCAGCTTGAATCTATCTCCAATTTACGAGCAGTACTTC.

This CDR3 is CASGLSTGAEQFF. DNA for the CDR3: TGTGCTAGTGGTTTGTCTACAGGGGCTGAGCAGTTCTTC. The chain uses TRBV12-5 and TRBJ2-1; 7 bases are a match to TRBD1. This CDR3 contains 13 residues. The junction had 4 bases not matched to a gene; V was cut back by 2 bases and J by 9 bases. Germline V lookup: CDR1 LGHNT, CDR2 FRNRAP.

V usage is TRBV6-1 and J usage is TRBJ2-1; 10 bases match TRBD2. This CDR3 has 14 residues. V trimming: 3 bases; J trimming: 4 bases; junction bases outside the gene matches: 0. From germline, CDR1 is MNHNS and CDR2 SASEGT. CDR3 nucleotide sequence: TGTGCCAGCAGTGATAGCGGGGGGTACAATGAGCAGTTCTTC. The encoded protein is CASSDSGGYNEQFF.